The TCR beta chain described here comes from a study of shared clonotypes between healthy human individuals. Regarding the study as a whole: Unshared clonotypes carried lower generation probabilities than those common to all four donors.

Of note for this clone: The antigen is unknown.

Clones were read by immunoSEQ multiplex PCR, and TCRdb kept only the in-frame ones, dropping some. The table has about 600,000 clones, 97% seen once. Germline CDR1 is MNHNY and CDR2 is SVGAGI (reference sequence). V lost 2 bases to trimming and J lost 1 base, with 10 bases between them. The CDR3 consists of 15 residues. The gene calls are TRBV6-6 and TRBJ2-3, with D unresolved. The sequencing input was naive CD4+ T cells sorted from blood. Subset denoted: CD45RA+ positively selected. The TCR comes from a woman aged 25-40 years in good health. The CDR3 loop reads CASSYVQMGTDTQYF. CDR3 in DNA: TGTGCCAGCAGTTACGTTCAGATGGGCACAGATACGCAGTATTTT.